Listed here are 10 T cell receptor beta chains from one sample, sequenced in a study of beta chain features in type 1 diabetes. Sequencing targeted expressed TCRB transcripts, as all isolated RNA had been reverse transcribed. Sequenced by immunoSEQ multiplex PCR; TCRdb stores in-frame clones only, minus some. The repertoire consists of 970,000 or so clones, with 15% to 20% occurring once and the leading ten covering 0.023%. Sample: naive CD4+ T cells from blood. These receptors were obtained from a woman under 30 in good health.

This clone has a count of ten or more. The rearrangement joins TRBV7-8 to TRBJ2-4; possibly TRBD1 for D (6 bases). The CDR3 extends over 15 amino acids. The germline V and J ends were trimmed by 5 bases and 0 bases, with 11 bases remaining between them. CDR1 and CDR2 (germline): SGHVS, FQNEAQ. The CDR3 DNA sequence: TGTGCCAGCAGCCCCGAGGGGGTAGCCAAAAACATTCAGTACTTC. Protein product: CASSPEGVAKNIQYF.

This clone was found a few times. V usage is TRBV19 and J usage is TRBJ2-1; the D is unclear. The CDR3 extends over 15 amino acids. Trimming took 1 base from V and 0 from J, leaving 7 bases between them. Germline V gives CDR1 LNHDA, CDR2 SQIVND (reference sequence). The CDR3 spells CASSIGQDSYNEQFF. As DNA, the CDR3 is TGTGCCAGTAGTATAGGGCAGGACTCCTACAATGAGCAGTTCTTC.

On this clone itself: Compared with germline, one end of the junction differs, possibly owing to a read error. The V and J genes are TRBV20-1 and TRBJ2-3, with no clear D. Germline loops: CDR1 DFQATT, CDR2 SNEGSKA (reference sequence). CDR3 length: 11 residues. For the CDR3, the DNA is TGCAGTGTGAGGCGAGCAGATGCGCAGTATTTT. Translation gives CSVRRADAQYF.

There are a few counts of this clone. The chain combines TRBV9 with TRBJ1-3; D is unresolved. CDR1 and CDR2 from the germline V gene are SGDLS and YYNGEE. The V end lost 4 bases, the J end lost 7 bases, and 15 bases lay between the germline ends. There are 14 residues in the CDR3. The CDR3 DNA is TGTGCCAGCAGCCTCGCCAGGACCGATAACACCATATATTTT. Protein product: CASSLARTDNTIYF. The full variable domain, in which reference TRBV9 and TRBJ1-3 provide the parts outside the CDR3, is DSGVTQTPKHLITATGQRVTLRCSPRSGDLSVYWYQQSLDQGLQFLIQYYNGEERAKGNILERFSAQQFPDLHSELNLSSLELGDSALYFCASSLARTDNTIYFGEGSWLTVV.

This clone was detected only a few times. The chain has TRBV7-3 and TRBJ2-3; TRBD1 matches 8 bases. Germline-derived CDR1 and CDR2 are SGHTA and FQGTGA. The junction had 4 bases not matched to a gene; V was cut back by 2 bases and J by 6 bases. CDR3 length equals 14 residues. CDR3 nucleotide sequence: TGTGCCAGCAGCTTAGGACAGGGTGCGGATACGCAGTATTTT. The encoded protein is CASSLGQGADTQYF.

V gene TRBV2 combines with J gene TRBJ2-1; D unresolved. The CDR3 loop spans 13 amino acids. Germline loops: CDR1 SNHLY, CDR2 FYNNEI. V gave up 6 bases and J gave up 4 bases, with 10 bases separating them. The CDR3 reads CASSQAVYNEQFF. CDR3 DNA sequence: TGTGCCAGCAGCCAGGCTGTATACAATGAGCAGTTCTTC.

Only a few counts were recorded for this clone. This chain links TRBV28 with TRBJ1-4; 7 positions agree with TRBD1. The CDR3 has 14 amino acids. Germline-derived CDR1 and CDR2 are MDHEN and SYDVKM. V lost 4 bases, J lost 8 bases, and 7 bases stayed unmatched. The CDR3 protein is CASSSGTVLEKLFF. CDR3 sequence (DNA): TGTGCCAGCAGTTCCGGGACAGTCTTGGAAAAACTGTTTTTT. Full variable domain (remainder filled in from reference TRBV28 and TRBJ1-4): DVKVTQSSRYLVKRTGEKVFLECVQDMDHENMFWYRQDPGLGLRLIYFSYDVKMKEKGDIPEGYSVSREKKERFSLILESASTNQTSMYLCASSSGTVLEKLFFGSGTQLSVL.

The CDR3 loop reads CASSRDRGKLFF. DNA for the CDR3: TGTGCCAGCAGCCGGGACAGGGGGAAGCTGTTTTTT. V gene TRBV7-9 combines with J gene TRBJ2-2; 11 bases match TRBD1. The V gene end was trimmed by 5 bases and the J gene end by 12 bases; junction bases not matched to a gene: 2. This CDR3 comprises 12 residues. Looked up from germline, CDR1 is SEHNR and CDR2 is FQNEAQ (reference sequence).

Only a few counts were recorded for this clone. The CDR3 nucleotides read TGTGCCAGCAGCTTGGCACAACAGGGCCAGCCCCAGCATTTT. This translates into CASSLAQQGQPQHF. The chain is built from TRBV5-8 and TRBJ1-5, with D maybe TRBD1 (6 bases). CDR1 and CDR2 (germline): SGHTS, YDEGEE. This CDR3 is built from 14 residues. V was trimmed by 0 bases and J by 7 bases, leaving 11 bases between them.

J is TRBJ2-1 and V is TRBV4-3; unclear D gene. This CDR3 is built from 16 residues. The germline gives CDR1 LGHNA, CDR2 YSLEER. V was shortened by 0 bases and J by 4 bases, with 13 bases between the two germline ends. In nucleotides, the CDR3 is TGCGCCAGCAGCCAAGATTCAACCGACATATACAATGAGCAGTTCTTC. Encoded protein: CASSQDSTDIYNEQFF.